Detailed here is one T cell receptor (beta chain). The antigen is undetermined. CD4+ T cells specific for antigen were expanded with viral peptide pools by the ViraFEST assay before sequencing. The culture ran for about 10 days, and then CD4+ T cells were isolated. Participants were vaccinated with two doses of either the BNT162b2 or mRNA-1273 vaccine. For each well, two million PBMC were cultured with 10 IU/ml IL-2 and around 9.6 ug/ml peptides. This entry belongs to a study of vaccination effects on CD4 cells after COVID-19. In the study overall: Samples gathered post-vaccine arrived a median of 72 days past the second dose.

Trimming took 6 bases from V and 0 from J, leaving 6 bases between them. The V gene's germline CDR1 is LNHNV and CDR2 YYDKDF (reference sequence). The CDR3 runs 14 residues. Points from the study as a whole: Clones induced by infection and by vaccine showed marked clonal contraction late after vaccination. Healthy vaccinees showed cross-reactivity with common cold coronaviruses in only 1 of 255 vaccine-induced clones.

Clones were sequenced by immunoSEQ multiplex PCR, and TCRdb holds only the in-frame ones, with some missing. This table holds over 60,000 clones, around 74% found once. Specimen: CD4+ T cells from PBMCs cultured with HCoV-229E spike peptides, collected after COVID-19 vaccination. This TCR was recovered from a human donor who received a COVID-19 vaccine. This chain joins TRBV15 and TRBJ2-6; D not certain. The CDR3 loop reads CATRDPSGANVLTF. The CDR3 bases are TGTGCCACCAGGGATCCCTCTGGGGCCAACGTCCTGACTTTC.